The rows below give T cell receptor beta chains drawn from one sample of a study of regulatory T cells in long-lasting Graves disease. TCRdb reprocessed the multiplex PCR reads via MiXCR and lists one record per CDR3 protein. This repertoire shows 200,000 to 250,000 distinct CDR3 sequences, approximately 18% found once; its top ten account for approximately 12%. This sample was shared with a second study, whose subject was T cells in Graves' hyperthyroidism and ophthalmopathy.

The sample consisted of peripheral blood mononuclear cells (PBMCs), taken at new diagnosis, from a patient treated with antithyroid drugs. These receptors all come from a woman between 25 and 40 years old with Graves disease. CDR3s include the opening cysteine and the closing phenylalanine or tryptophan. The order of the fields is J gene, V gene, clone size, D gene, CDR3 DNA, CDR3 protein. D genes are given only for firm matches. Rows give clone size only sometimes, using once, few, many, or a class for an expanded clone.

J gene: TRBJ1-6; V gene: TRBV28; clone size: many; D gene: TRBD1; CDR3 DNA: TGTGCCAGCAGTCCGACCGTGACAGGGATTTCACCCCTCCACTTT; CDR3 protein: CASSPTVTGISPLHF
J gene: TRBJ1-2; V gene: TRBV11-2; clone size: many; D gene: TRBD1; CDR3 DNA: TGTGCCAGCAGCTTGACAGGGGGGAATGGCTACACCTTC; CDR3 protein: CASSLTGGNGYTF
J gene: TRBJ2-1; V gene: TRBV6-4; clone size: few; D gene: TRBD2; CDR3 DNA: TGTGCCAGCAGTGACTCGGCTAGCGGAGAGCAGTTCTTC; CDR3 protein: CASSDSASGEQFF
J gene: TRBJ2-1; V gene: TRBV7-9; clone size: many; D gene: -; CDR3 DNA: TGTGCCAGCAGTTCGACCGTGACAGGACACAATGAGCAGTTCTTC; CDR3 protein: CASSSTVTGHNEQFF
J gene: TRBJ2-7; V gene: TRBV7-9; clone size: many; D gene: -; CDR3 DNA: TGTGCCAGCAGCTTAGGTGGAGGGGGCTGGGACGAGCAGTACTTC; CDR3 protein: CASSLGGGGWDEQYF
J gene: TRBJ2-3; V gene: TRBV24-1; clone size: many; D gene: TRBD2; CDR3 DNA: TGTGCCACCAGTGATTTGAAGACTAGCGGCAGCACAGATACGCAGTATTTT; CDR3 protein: CATSDLKTSGSTDTQYF
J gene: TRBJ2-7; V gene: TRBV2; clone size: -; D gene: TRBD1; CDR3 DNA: TGTGCCAGCAAGTCAGGGACAGGGCGTAGGTACGAGCAGTACTTC; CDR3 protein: CASKSGTGRRYEQYF
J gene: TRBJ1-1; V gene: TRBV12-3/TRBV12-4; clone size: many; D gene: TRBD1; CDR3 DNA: TGTGCCAGCAGTTTGGGGGCAGGGGGCTATGGCACTGAAGCTTTCTTT; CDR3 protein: CASSLGAGGYGTEAFF
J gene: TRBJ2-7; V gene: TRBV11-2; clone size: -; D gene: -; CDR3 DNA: TGTGCCAGCAGCCAGGGGGGGCCGGGGCTGGTCGAGCAGTACTTC; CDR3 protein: CASSQGGPGLVEQYF
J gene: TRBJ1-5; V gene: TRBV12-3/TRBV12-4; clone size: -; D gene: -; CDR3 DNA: TGTGCCAGCAGTAGACGACAGGCCTACAATCAGCCCCAGCATTTT; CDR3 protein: CASSRRQAYNQPQHF
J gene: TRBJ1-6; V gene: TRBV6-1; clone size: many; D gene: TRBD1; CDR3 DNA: TGTGCCAGCAGCTCAACCACAGGGGCCTATAATTCACCCCTCCACTTT; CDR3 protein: CASSSTTGAYNSPLHF
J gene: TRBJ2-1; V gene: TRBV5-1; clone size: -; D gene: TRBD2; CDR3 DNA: TGCGCCAGCAGCTGGGGGGGTGAGCAGTTCTTC; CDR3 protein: CASSWGGEQFF
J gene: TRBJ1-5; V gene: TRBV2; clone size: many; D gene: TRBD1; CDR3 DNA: TGTGCCAGCACTCCCTTCCCACAGGGGGTCAATCAGCCCCAGCATTTT; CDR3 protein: CASTPFPQGVNQPQHF
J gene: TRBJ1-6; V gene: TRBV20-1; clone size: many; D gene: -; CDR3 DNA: TGCAGTGCTAGAGAGGCAGTTAATTCACCCCTCCACTTT; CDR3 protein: CSAREAVNSPLHF
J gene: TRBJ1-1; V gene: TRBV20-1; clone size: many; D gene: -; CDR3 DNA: TGCAGTGCACTGAACGGGGTTCTGAACACTGAAGCTTTCTTT; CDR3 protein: CSALNGVLNTEAFF
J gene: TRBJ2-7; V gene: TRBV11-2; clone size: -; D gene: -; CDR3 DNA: TGTGCCAGCAGCCCCGCTAAGGGGGACACCAACTCCTACGAGCAGTACTTC; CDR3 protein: CASSPAKGDTNSYEQYF
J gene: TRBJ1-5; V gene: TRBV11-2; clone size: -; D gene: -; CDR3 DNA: TGTGCCAGCAGCATCCGAGTGAATCAGCCCCAGCATTTT; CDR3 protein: CASSIRVNQPQHF
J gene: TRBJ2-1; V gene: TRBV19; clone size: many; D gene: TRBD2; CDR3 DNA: TGTGCCAGTAGTATAACGGCTAGCGGGCCCAATGAGCAGTTCTTC; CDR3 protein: CASSITASGPNEQFF
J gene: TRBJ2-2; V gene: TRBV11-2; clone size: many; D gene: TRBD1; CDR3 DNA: TGTGCCAGCAGCCTGGGGACAGGCCCTAACACCGGGGAGCTGTTTTTT; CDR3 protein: CASSLGTGPNTGELFF
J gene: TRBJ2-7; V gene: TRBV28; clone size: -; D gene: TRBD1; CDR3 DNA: TGTGCCAGCACCTTGGCGGGGACAGGTCTTTACGAGCAGTACTTC; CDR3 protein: CASTLAGTGLYEQYF
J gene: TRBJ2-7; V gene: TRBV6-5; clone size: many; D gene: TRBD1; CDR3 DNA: TGTGCCAGCAGTTACCAGGGGGCCTACGAGCAGTACTTC; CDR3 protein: CASSYQGAYEQYF
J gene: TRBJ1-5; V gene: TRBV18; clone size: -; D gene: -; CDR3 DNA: TGTGCCAGCACACCCGGACAAAATCAGCCCCAGCATTTT; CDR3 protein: CASTPGQNQPQHF
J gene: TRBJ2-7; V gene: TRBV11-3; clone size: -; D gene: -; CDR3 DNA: TGTGCCAGCAGCTTAGCGGGAAGTAGCGACGAGCAGTACTTC; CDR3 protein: CASSLAGSSDEQYF
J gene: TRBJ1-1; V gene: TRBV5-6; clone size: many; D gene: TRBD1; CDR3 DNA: TGTGCCAGCAGCTTGGCAGGGGGGGGGCACACTGAAGCTTTCTTT; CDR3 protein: CASSLAGGGHTEAFF
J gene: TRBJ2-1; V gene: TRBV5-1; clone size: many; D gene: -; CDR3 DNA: TGCGCCAGCAGCTTAGGCACCGGGAATGAGCAGTTCTTC; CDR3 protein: CASSLGTGNEQFF
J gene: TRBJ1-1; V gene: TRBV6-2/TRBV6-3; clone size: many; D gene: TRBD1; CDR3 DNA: TGTGCCAGCAGTCCCCACCTCCGGACAGGGGGGACTGAAGCTTTCTTT; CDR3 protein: CASSPHLRTGGTEAFF
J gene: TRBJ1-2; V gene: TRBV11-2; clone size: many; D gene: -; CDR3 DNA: TGTGCCAGCAGACCAAGCCAGCCCCCGTATGGCTACACCTTC; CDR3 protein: CASRPSQPPYGYTF
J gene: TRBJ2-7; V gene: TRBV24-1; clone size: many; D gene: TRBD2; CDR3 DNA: TGTGCCACCGAGAGTAAGAGCGGGGGGCGTTCCTACGAGCAGTACTTC; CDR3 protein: CATESKSGGRSYEQYF
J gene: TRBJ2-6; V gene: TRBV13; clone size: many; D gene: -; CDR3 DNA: TGTGCCAGCAGCTTAGATCGCGTCTCTGGGGCCAACGTCCTGACTTTC; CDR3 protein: CASSLDRVSGANVLTF
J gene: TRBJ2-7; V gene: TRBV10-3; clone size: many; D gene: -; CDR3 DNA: TGTGCCATCAGTGAACGGTACGAGCAGTACTTC; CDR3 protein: CAISERYEQYF
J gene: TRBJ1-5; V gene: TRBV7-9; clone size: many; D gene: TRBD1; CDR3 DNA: TGTGCCAGCAGCTTGGCCGGGACAGGGACCCAGCCCCAGCATTTT; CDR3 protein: CASSLAGTGTQPQHF
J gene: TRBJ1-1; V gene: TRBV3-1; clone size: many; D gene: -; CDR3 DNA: TGTGCCAGCAGCCAAGTCAGTAACACTGAAGCTTTCTTT; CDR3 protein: CASSQVSNTEAFF
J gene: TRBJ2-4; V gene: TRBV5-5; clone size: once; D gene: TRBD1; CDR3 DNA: TGTGCCAGCAGCCTACGGGACAGGGGATCGTTCCGCCTGACCAAAAACATTCAGTACTTC; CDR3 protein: CASSLRDRGSFRLTKNIQYF
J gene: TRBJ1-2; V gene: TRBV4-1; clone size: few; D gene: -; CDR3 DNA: TGCGCCAGCAGCCCCGAACTAAGACAGGTCCCATACTGGGGCTACACCTTC; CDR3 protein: CASSPELRQVPYWGYTF
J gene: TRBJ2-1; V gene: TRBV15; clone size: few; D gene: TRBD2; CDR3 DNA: TGTGCCACCAGCAGAGATTCCGGGACTAGCGACTACAATGAGCAGTTCTTC; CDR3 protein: CATSRDSGTSDYNEQFF
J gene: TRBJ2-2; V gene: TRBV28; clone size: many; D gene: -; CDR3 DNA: TGTGCCAGCAGGGACAGGGAGGGGACCGGGGAGCTGTTTTTT; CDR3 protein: CASRDREGTGELFF
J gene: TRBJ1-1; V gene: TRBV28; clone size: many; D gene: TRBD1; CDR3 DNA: TGTGCCAGCAGTCCGATCGGGGACAGGGAAGCTTTCTTT; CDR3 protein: CASSPIGDREAFF
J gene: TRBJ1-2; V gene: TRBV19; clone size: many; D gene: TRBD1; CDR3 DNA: TGTGCCAGTAGTACCCCGGGACAGGGGGCTGATGGCTACACCTTC; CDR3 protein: CASSTPGQGADGYTF
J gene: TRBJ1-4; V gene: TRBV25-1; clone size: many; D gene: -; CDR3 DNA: TGTGCCAGCAGTGACCGGGTTGCAACTAATGAAAAACTGTTTTTT; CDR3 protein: CASSDRVATNEKLFF
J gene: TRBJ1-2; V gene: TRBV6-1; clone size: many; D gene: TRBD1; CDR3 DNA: TGTGCCAGCAGTGAGACAGGGGCTGGCTACACCTTC; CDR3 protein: CASSETGAGYTF
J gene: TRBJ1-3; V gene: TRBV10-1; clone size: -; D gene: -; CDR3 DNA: TGCGCCAGCAGTGCAAGCTCTGGAAACACCATATATTTT; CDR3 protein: CASSASSGNTIYF